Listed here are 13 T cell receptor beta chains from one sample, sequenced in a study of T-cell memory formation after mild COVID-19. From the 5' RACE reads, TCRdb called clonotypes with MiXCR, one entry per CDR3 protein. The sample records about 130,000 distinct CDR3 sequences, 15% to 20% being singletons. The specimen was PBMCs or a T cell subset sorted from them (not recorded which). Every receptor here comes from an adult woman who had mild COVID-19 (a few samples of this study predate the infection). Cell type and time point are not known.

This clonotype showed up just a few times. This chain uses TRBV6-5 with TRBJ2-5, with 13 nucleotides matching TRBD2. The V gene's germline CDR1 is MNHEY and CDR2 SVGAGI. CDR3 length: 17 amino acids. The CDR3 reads CASRSRTSGSQSETQYF. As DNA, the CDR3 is TGTGCTTCAAGGTCAAGGACTAGCGGGAGTCAGTCGGAGACCCAGTACTTC.

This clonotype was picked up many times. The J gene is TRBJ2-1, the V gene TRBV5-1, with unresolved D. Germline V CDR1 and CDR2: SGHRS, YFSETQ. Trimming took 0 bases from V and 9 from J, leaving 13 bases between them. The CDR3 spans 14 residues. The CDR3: CASSLGAGSTEQFF. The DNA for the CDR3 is TGCGCCAGCAGCTTGGGGGCAGGTTCGACTGAGCAGTTCTTC.

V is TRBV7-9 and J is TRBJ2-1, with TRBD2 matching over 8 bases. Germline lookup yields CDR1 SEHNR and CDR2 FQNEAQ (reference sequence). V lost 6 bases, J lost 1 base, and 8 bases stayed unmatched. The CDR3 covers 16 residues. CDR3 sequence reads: CASRVAGRDSYNEQFF. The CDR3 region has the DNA TGTGCCAGCAGAGTAGCGGGGAGGGATTCCTACAATGAGCAGTTCTTC.

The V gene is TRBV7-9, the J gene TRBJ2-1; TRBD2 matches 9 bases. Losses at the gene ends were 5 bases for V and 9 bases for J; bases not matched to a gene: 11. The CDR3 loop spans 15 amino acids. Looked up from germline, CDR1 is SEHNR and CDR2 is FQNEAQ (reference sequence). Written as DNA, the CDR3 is TGTGCCAGCAGCCCTCCCCGGCGGGGGGGCCTTGAGCAGTTCTTC. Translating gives CASSPPRRGGLEQFF.

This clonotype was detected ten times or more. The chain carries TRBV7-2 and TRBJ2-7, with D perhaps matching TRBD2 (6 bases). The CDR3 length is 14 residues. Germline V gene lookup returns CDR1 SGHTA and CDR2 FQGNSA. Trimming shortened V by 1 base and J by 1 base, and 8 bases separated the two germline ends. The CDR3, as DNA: TGTGCCAGCAGCTTAGGGGGAGGATCCTACGAGCAGTACTTC. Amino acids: CASSLGGGSYEQYF.

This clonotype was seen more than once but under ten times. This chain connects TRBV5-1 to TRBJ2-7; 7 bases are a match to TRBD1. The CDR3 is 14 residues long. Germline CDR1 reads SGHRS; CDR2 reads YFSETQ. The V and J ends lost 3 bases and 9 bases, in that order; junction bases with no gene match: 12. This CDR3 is CASSWGTAFEGQYF. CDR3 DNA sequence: TGCGCCAGCAGCTGGGGGACAGCGTTTGAGGGGCAGTACTTC.

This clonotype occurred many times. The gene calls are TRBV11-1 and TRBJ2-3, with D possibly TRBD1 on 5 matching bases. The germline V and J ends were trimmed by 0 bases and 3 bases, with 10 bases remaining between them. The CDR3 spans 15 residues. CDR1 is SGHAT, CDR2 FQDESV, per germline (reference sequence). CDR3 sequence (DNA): TGTGCCAGCAGCTTAGCTGACAGTCGTACAGATACGCAGTATTTT. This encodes CASSLADSRTDTQYF.

The CDR3, as DNA: TGTGCCAGCAAGGTCGCTCAGGGGTCCGGAAACACCATATATTTT. Its translation: CASKVAQGSGNTIYF. The rearrangement uses TRBV6-5 and TRBJ1-3; possibly TRBD1 for D (6 bases). This CDR3 region has 15 residues. From germline, CDR1 is MNHEY and CDR2 SVGAGI. The ends were cut back, 7 bases at V and 4 bases at J, with 17 bases in the middle.

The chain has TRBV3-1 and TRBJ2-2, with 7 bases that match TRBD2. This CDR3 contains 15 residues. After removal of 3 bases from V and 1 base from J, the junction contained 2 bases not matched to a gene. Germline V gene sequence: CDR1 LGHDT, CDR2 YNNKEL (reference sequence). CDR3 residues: CASSQGLLNTGELFF. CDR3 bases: TGTGCCAGCAGCCAGGGACTACTGAACACCGGGGAGCTGTTTTTT.

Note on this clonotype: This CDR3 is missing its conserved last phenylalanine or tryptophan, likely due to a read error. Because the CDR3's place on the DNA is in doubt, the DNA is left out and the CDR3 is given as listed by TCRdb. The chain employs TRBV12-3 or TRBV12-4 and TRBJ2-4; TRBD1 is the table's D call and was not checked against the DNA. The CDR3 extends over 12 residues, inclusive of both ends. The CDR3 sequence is CARGSSDRQRMV.

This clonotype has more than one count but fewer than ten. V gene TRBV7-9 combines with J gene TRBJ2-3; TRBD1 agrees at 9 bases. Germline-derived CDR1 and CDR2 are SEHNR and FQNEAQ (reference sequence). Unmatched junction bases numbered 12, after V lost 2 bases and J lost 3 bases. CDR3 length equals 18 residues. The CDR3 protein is CASSLIRGTGQGTDTQYF. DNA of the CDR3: TGTGCCAGCAGCTTAATTCGGGGGACGGGACAGGGTACAGATACGCAGTATTTT.

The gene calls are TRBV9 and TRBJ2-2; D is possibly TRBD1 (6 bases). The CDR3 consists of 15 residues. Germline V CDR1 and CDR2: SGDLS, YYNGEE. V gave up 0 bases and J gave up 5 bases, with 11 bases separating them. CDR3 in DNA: TGTGCCAGCAGCGTAGCGGGTCAGGGGACCGGGGAGCTGTTTTTT. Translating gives CASSVAGQGTGELFF.

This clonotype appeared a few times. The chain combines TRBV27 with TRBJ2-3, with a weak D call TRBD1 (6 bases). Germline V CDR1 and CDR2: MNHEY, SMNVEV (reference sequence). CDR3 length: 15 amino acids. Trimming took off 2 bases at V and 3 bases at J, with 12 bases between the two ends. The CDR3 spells CASSLGWGPTDTQYF. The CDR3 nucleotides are TGTGCCAGCAGTTTAGGTTGGGGGCCTACAGATACGCAGTATTTT.